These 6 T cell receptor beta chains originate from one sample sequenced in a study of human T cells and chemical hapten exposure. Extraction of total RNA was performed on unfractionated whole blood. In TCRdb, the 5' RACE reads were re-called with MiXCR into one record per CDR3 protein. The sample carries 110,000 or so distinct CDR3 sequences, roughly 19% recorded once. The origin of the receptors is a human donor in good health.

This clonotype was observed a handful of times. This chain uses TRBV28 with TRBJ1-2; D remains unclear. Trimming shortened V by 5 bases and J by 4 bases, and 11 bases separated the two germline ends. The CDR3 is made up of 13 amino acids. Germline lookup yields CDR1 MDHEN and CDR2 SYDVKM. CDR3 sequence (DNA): TGTGCCAGCAGTCTTGTTTCGCGCTATGGCTACACCTTC. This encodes CASSLVSRYGYTF.

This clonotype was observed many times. The CDR3 DNA follows: TGTGCCAGCACTGGAGATTCCTATAATTCACCCCTCCACTTT. It is translated as CASTGDSYNSPLHF. The chain joins TRBV2 to TRBJ1-6; unclear D gene. V lost 7 bases, J lost 1 base, and 8 bases lay in between. The CDR3 is 14 residues long. CDR1 is SNHLY, CDR2 FYNNEI, per germline.

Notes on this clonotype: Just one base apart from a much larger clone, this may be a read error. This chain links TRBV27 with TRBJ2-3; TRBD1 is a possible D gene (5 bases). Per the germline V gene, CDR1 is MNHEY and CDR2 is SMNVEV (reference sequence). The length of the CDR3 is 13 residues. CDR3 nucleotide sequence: TGTGCCAGCAGTTATGCCAGGGCAGAGACGCAGTATTTT. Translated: CASSYARAETQYF.

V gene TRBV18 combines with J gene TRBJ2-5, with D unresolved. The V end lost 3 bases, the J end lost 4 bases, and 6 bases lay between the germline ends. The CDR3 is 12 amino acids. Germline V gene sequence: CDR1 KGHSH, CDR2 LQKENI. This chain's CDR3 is CASSPGLETQYF. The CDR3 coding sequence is TGTGCCAGCTCACCGGGTTTAGAGACCCAGTACTTC.

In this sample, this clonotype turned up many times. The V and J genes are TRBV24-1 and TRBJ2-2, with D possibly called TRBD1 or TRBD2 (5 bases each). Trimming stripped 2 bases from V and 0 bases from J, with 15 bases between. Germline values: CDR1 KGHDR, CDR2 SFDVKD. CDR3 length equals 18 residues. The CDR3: CATSDSGRDHANTGELFF. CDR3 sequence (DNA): TGTGCCACCAGTGATTCAGGCAGGGACCACGCGAACACCGGGGAGCTGTTTTTT.

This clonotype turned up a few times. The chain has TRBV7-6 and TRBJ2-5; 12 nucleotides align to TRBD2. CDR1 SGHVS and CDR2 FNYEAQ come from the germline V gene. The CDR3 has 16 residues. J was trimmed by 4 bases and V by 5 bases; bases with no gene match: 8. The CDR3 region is CASSPGLAGRLETQYF. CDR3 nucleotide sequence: TGTGCCAGCAGCCCTGGACTAGCGGGAAGACTAGAGACCCAGTACTTC.